One sample yielded the 15 T cell receptor beta chains listed below, sequenced in a study of T cells after yellow fever vaccination. TCRdb independently ran MiXCR on the 5' RACE reads; one entry per CDR3 protein. The table lists about 350,000 distinct CDR3 sequences, 4.1% of them singletons. The sample consisted of PBMCs, taken 5 days after the yellow fever booster vaccination. The receptors stem from a man between 18 and 29 years old who received the YFV17D yellow fever vaccine.

This clonotype was counted at least ten times. The chain links TRBV6-5 to TRBJ2-3; D possibly uses TRBD1 or TRBD2 (5 bases each). The CDR3 sequence is 15 residues long. Per germline, CDR1 MNHEY and CDR2 SVGAGI. The V end lost 0 bases, the J end lost 4 bases, and 11 bases lay between the germline ends. DNA for the CDR3: TGTGCCAGCAGTTACTCTCGGGGCTCGTCAGATACGCAGTATTTT. Protein product: CASSYSRGSSDTQYF.

This chain connects TRBV11-2 to TRBJ2-5; D perhaps matches TRBD1 (5 bases). With 5 bases removed from V and 0 bases from J, the gap between germline ends came to 16 bases. This CDR3 is 16 amino acids long. CDR1 and CDR2 from the germline V gene are SGHAT and FQNNGV. The CDR3 DNA reads TGTGCCAGCAGCCTAGGACAATACCTGTACCAAGAGACCCAGTACTTC. It encodes CASSLGQYLYQETQYF.

This clonotype was detected many times. Sequence at one end of the junction differs from germline and may be a read error. The CDR3 region has the DNA TGTGCCAGCAGCTTAGCCACAGATACGCAGTATTTT. It is translated as CASSLATDTQYF. This chain uses TRBV5-1 with TRBJ2-3; D uncertain. This CDR3 has 12 amino acids. CDR1 SGHRS and CDR2 YFSETQ come from the germline V gene.

The genes are TRBV28 and TRBJ2-1, with D hard to call. The CDR3 totals 15 residues. In germline, CDR1 is MDHEN, CDR2 SYDVKM. V shed 3 bases and J shed 0 bases, with 9 bases lying between them. The CDR3 DNA reads as TGTGCCAGCAGTTTCTTGGAGAGCTCCTACAATGAGCAGTTCTTC. Residues: CASSFLESSYNEQFF.

J is TRBJ1-1 and V is TRBV25-1; unclear D gene. V lost 6 bases and J lost 6, with 14 bases in between. The length of the CDR3 is 13 residues. The germline V gene encodes CDR1 MGHDK and CDR2 SYGVNS. The CDR3 sequence is CASSATVYAEAFF. In DNA, the CDR3 is TGTGCCAGCAGCGCCACCGTATACGCTGAAGCTTTCTTT.

This clonotype has a count of ten or more. CDR3 nucleotides: TGCGCCAGCAGCTTGGGGACTAGCGGGGCTAGCACAGATACGCAGTATTTT. Its protein is CASSLGTSGASTDTQYF. The chain recombines TRBV5-1 with TRBJ2-3; 12 bases fit TRBD2. V trimming: 0 bases; J trimming: 0 bases; junction bases outside the gene matches: 2. CDR3 length: 17 residues. Germline loops: CDR1 SGHRS, CDR2 YFSETQ.

The V and J genes are TRBV6-5 and TRBJ1-6; D not certain. This CDR3 comprises 18 residues. CDR1 MNHEY and CDR2 SVGAGI come from the germline V gene. V gave up 0 bases and J gave up 7 bases, with 19 bases separating them. The CDR3 DNA reads TGTGCCAGCAGTTACTCCCGGCGGAGGGTTGTTGGAAATTCACCCCTCCACTTT. Translation: CASSYSRRRVVGNSPLHF.

This clonotype was observed a handful of times. The chain employs TRBV12-5 and TRBJ1-3; D gene ambiguous. The CDR3 has 13 amino acids. V lost 3 bases, J lost 0 bases, and 3 bases lay in between. In germline, CDR1 is LGHNT, CDR2 FRNRAP. CDR3 coding DNA: TGTGCTAGTGGTTTCGACTCTGGAAACACCATATATTTT. Its translation: CASGFDSGNTIYF.

In this sample, this clonotype turned up a few times. The rearrangement joins TRBV7-2 to TRBJ2-1, with 11 bases fitting TRBD2. V shed 7 bases, J shed 6 bases, and the junction held 8 bases outside the gene matches. The CDR3 totals 15 residues. Germline V gives CDR1 SGHTA, CDR2 FQGNSA. Here the CDR3 DNA reads TGTGCCAGCACCCCGGGACTAGCGGAGACCAATGAGCAGTTCTTC. Protein sequence: CASTPGLAETNEQFF.

The chain combines TRBV27 with TRBJ2-6; D not resolved. Trimming left V 1 base short and J 4 bases short, with 11 bases between. This CDR3 comprises 16 residues. Germline V lookup: CDR1 MNHEY, CDR2 SMNVEV (reference sequence). The CDR3 coding sequence is TGTGCCAGCAGTTTATGGGCCAGGTCCGGGGCCAACGTCCTGACTTTC. Amino acid sequence: CASSLWARSGANVLTF.

The chain joins TRBV7-3 to TRBJ2-1, with TRBD2 identical over 7 bases. This CDR3 spans 13 amino acids. In germline, CDR1 is SGHTA, CDR2 FQGTGA. The V segment lost 4 bases and the J segment 8 bases; nucleotides outside the gene matches: 5. CDR3 residues: CASSWGGVDEQFF. CDR3 in DNA: TGTGCCAGCAGCTGGGGGGGGGTAGATGAGCAGTTCTTC.

This clonotype was counted at least ten times. The rearrangement links TRBV24-1 to TRBJ2-1; D is perhaps TRBD1 or TRBD2 (5 bases each). In germline, CDR1 is KGHDR, CDR2 SFDVKD. V was shortened by 4 bases and J by 4 bases, with 7 bases between the two germline ends. This CDR3 spans 13 amino acids. DNA of the CDR3: TGTGCCACCAGTGAGGGGGATTACAATGAGCAGTTCTTC. Its protein is CATSEGDYNEQFF.

The chain employs TRBV7-2 and TRBJ2-3; 14 bases align to TRBD2. Losses at the gene ends were 6 bases for V and 4 bases for J; bases not matched to a gene: 0. Per the germline V gene, CDR1 is SGHTA and CDR2 is FQGNSA. The CDR3 totals 14 residues. The CDR3 sequence is CASRGLAGADTQYF. Here the CDR3 DNA reads TGTGCCAGCAGGGGACTAGCGGGAGCAGATACGCAGTATTTT.

The genes are TRBV4-3 and TRBJ1-2, with D hard to call. Deletions cut 0 bases from V and 4 bases from J, with 9 bases between. Germline values: CDR1 LGHNA, CDR2 YSLEER. This CDR3 is 14 amino acids long. Here the CDR3 reads CASSQDRTFYGYTF. CDR3 DNA: TGCGCCAGCAGCCAAGACAGGACCTTCTATGGCTACACCTTC.

This clonotype was counted only a few times. This chain links TRBV12-3 or TRBV12-4 with TRBJ2-7; D not resolved. This CDR3 has 14 residues. V dropped 3 bases and J dropped 3 bases, with 12 bases sitting between them. CDR3 protein: CASSLLGTGYEQYV. The CDR3, as DNA: TGTGCCAGCAGTTTGTTGGGCACCGGCTACGAGCAGTACGTC.